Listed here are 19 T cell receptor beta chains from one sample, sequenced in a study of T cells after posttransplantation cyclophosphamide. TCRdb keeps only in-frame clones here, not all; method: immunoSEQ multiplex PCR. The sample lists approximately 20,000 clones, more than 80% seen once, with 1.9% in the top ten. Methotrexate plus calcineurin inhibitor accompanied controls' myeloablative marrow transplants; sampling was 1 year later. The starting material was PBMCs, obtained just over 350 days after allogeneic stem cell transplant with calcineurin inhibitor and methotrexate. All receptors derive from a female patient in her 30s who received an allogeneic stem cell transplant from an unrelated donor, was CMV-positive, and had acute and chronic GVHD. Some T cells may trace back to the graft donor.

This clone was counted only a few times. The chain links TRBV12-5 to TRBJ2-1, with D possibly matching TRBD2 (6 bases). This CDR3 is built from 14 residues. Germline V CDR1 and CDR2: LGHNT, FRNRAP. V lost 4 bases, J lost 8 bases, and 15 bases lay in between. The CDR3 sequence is CASGWGDRAHEQFF. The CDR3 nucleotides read TGTGCTAGTGGTTGGGGGGATCGGGCGCATGAGCAGTTCTTC.

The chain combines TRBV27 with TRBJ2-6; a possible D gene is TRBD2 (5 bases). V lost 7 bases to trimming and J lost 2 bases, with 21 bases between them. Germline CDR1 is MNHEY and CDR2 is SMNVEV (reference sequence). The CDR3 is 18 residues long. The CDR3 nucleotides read TGTGCCAGCACCCTTAGAGGGCAACTACAGCCTGGGGCCAACGTCCTGACTTTC. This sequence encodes CASTLRGQLQPGANVLTF.

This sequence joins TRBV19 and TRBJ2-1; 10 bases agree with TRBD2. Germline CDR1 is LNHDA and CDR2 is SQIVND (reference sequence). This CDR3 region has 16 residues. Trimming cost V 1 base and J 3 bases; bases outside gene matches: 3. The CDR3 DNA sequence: TGTGCCAGTAGTATAGCCTCTAGCGGGGGCTACAATGAGCAGTTCTTC. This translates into CASSIASSGGYNEQFF.

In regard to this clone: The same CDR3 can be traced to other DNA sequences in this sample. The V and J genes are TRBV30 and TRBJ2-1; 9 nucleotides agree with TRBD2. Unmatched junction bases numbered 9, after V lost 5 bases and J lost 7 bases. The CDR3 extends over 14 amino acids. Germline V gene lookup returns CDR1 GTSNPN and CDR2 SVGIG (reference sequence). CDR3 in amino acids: CAWAGGGRVNEQFF. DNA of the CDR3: TGTGCCTGGGCGGGCGGCGGGAGGGTTAATGAGCAGTTCTTC.

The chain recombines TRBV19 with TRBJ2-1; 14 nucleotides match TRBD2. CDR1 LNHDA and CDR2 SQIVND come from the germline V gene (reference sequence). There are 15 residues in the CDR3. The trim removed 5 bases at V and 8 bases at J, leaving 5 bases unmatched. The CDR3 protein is CASSPGLAGVYEQFF. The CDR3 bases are TGTGCCAGTAGTCCGGGACTAGCGGGAGTATATGAGCAGTTCTTC.

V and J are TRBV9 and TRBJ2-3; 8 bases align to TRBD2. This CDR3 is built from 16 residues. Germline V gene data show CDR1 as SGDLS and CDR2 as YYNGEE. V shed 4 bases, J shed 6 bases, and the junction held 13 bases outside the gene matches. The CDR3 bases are TGTGCCAGCAGCCCTCCGGGGTTAGCGGGAAAGGATACGCAGTATTTT. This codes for CASSPPGLAGKDTQYF. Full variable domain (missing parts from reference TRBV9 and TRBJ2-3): DSGVTQTPKHLITATGQRVTLRCSPRSGDLSVYWYQQSLDQGLQFLIQYYNGEERAKGNILERFSAQQFPDLHSELNLSSLELGDSALYFCASSPPGLAGKDTQYFGPGTRLTVL.

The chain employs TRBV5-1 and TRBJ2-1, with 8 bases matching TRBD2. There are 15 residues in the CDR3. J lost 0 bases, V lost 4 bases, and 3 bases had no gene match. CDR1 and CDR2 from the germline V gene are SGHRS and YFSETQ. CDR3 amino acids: CASSQLADSYNEQFF. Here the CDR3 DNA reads TGCGCCAGCAGCCAACTAGCGGACTCCTACAATGAGCAGTTCTTC. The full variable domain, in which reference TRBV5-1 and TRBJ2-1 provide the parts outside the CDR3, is KAGVTQTPRYLIKTRGQQVTLSCSPISGHRSVSWYQQTPGQGLQFLFEYFSETQRNKGNFPGRFSGRQFSNSRSEMNVSTLELGDSALYLCASSQLADSYNEQFFGPGTRLTVL.

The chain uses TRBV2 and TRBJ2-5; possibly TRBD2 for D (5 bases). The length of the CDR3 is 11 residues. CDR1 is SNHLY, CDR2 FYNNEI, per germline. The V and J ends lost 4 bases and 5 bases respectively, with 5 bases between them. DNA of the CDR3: TGTGCCAGCAGTGGGAGGGAGACCCAGTACTTC. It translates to CASSGRETQYF. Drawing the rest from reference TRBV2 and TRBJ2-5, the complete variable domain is EPEVTQTPSHQVTQMGQEVILRCVPISNHLYFYWYRQILGQKVEFLVSFYNNEISEKSEIFDDQFSVERPDGSNFTLKIRSTKLEDSAMYFCASSGRETQYFGPGTRLLVL.

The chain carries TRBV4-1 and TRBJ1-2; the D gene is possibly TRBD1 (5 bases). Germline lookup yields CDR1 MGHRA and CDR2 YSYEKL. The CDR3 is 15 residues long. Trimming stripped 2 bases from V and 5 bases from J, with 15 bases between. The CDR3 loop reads CASSQPDPGKYGYTF. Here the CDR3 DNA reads TGCGCCAGCAGCCAACCTGATCCAGGGAAATATGGCTACACCTTC.

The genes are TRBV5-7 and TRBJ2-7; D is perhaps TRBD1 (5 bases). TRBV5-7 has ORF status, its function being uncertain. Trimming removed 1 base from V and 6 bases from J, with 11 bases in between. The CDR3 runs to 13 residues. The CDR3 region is CASSLHLGAEQYF. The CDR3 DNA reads TGTGCCAGCAGCTTGCATTTAGGGGCCGAGCAGTACTTC.

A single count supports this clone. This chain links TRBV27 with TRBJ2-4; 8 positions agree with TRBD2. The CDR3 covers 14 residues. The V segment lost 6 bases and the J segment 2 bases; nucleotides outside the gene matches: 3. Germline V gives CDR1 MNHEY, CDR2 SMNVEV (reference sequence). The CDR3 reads CASSRTSPKNIQYF. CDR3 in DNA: TGTGCCAGCAGCCGGACTAGCCCCAAAAACATTCAGTACTTC.

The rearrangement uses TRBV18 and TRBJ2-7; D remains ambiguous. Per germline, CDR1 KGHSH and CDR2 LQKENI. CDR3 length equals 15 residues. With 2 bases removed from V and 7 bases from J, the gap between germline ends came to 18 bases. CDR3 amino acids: CASSPEVTTPTEQYV. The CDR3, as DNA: TGTGCCAGCTCACCAGAGGTGACCACCCCCACGGAGCAGTACGTC.

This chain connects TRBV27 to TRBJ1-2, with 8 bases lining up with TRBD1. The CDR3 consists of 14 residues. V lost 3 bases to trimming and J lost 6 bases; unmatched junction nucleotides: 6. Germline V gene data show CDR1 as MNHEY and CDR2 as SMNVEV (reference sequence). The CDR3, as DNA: TGTGCCAGCAGTTTCTCAGGGGGCATCGATGGCTACACCTTC. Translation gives CASSFSGGIDGYTF.

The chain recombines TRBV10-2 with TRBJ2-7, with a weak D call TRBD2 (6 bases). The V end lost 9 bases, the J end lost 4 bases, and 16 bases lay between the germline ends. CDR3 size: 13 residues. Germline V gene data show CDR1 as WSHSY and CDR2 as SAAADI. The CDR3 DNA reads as TGCGCCAGTAGACCGGGTGGGGGGTACGAGCAGTACTTC. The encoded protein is CASRPGGGYEQYF.

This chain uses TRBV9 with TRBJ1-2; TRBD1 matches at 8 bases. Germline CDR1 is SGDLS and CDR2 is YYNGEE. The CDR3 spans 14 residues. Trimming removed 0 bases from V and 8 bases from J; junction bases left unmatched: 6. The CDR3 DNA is TGTGCCAGCAGCGTAGGTCAGGGGGCAGAGGGCTACACCTTC. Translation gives CASSVGQGAEGYTF.

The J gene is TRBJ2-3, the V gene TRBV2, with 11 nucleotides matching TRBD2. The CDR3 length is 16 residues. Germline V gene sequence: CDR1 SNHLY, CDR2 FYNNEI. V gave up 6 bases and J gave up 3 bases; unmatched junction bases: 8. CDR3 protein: CASSPTSGSITDTQYF. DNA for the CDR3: TGTGCCAGCAGCCCCACTAGCGGGAGCATAACAGATACGCAGTATTTT.

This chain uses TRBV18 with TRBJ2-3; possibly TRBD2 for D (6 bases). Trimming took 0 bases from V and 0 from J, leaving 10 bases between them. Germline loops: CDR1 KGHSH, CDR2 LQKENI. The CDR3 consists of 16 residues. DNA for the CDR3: TGTGCCAGCTCACCACCGTTGGGGACTAGCACAGATACGCAGTATTTT. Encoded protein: CASSPPLGTSTDTQYF.

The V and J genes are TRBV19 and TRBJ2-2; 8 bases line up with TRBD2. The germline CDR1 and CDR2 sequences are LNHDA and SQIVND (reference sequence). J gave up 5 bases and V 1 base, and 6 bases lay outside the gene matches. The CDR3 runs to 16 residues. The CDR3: CASSIAGGPQTGELFF. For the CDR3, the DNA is TGTGCCAGTAGTATAGCGGGAGGGCCTCAAACCGGGGAGCTGTTTTTT.

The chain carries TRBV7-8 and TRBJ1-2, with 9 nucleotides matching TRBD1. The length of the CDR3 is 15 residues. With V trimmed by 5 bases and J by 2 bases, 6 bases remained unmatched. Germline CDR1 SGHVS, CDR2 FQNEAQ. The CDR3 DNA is TGTGCCAGCAGCCTACAGGGGGCGAGGAACTATGGCTACACCTTC. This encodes CASSLQGARNYGYTF.